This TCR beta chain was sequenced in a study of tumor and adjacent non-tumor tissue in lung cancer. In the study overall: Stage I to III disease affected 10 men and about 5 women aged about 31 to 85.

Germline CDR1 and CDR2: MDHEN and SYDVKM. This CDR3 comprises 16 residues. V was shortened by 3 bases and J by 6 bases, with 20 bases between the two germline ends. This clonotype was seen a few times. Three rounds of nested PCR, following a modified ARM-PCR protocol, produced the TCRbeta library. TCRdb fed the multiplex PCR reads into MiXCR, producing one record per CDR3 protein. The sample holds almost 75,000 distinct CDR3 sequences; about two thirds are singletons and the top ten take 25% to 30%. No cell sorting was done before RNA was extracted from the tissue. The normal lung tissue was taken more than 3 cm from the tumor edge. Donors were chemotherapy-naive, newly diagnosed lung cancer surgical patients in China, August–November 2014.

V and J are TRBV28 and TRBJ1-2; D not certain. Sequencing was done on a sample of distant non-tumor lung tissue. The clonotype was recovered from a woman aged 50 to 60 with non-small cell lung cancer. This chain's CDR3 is CASSFVIGLLEDGYTF. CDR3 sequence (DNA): TGTGCCAGCAGTTTTGTTATAGGGCTGCTTGAAGATGGCTACACCTTC.